Listed below are T cell receptor beta chains from one sample, sequenced in a study of beta chain features in type 1 diabetes. Produced via immunoSEQ multiplex PCR; TCRdb's table is partial and in-frame only. The table has around 280,000 clones, 8% seen once; the top ten hold 1%. Material for sequencing was central memory CD4+ T cells from blood. These receptors were taken from a woman between 18 and 30 years old in good health. Both conserved end residues are part of each CDR3. A D gene is named only where the DNA matches it firmly. Where a row states a size, it is once, few, many or the class of an expanded clone; other rows omit it.

TRBV7-8	TRBJ2-5	.	many	TGTGCCAGCAGCTCTTTACAGGGGCTGGGAGGGAGGACCCAGTACTTC	CASSSLQGLGGRTQYF
TRBV9	TRBJ2-3	TRBD1	few	TGTGCCAGCAGCGTGACAGGGGAAGATACGCAGTATTTT	CASSVTGEDTQYF
TRBV10-3	TRBJ1-5	.	many	TGTGCCATCAGTGAGGACAATACAGGGTTCGATCAGCCCCAGCATTTT	CAISEDNTGFDQPQHF
TRBV7-3	TRBJ2-1	.	few	TGTGCCAGCAGCCTCCGGCCGGGATACAATGAGCAGTTCTTC	CASSLRPGYNEQFF
TRBV18	TRBJ2-7	.	.	TGTGCCAGCTCACCACAGACAGAGAACGAGCAGTACTTC	CASSPQTENEQYF
TRBV15	TRBJ2-5	TRBD2	many	TGTGCCACCAGCAGGGGAAGCGGGAGTCAACAAGAGACCCAGTACTTC	CATSRGSGSQQETQYF
TRBV9	TRBJ2-3	.	few	TGTGCCAGCAGCCCCCGTGAAGGTGCGGCGATTCGGGATACGCAGTATTTT	CASSPREGAAIRDTQYF
TRBV29-1	TRBJ1-2	.	.	TGCAGCGCCCGGACATCAAGCTACACCTTC	CSARTSSYTF
TRBV25-1	TRBJ1-3	.	few	TGTGCCAGCAAGGATCGGGGCGCTGGAAACACCATATATTTT	CASKDRGAGNTIYF
TRBV19	TRBJ1-2	TRBD1	few	TGTGCCAGTAGCTTACAGGGGCAAGCTAACTATGGCTACACCTTC	CASSLQGQANYGYTF
TRBV27	TRBJ2-1	.	few	TGTGCCAGTCATGATCTGGGGGGTCTCGTTAATGAGCAGTTCTTC	CASHDLGGLVNEQFF
TRBV7-9	TRBJ2-1	TRBD1	medium-sized	TGTGCCAGCAGCTCCAGGACAGGCGTCAATGAGCAGTTCTTC	CASSSRTGVNEQFF
TRBV5-1	TRBJ2-1	TRBD1	few	TGCGCCAGCAGCACACAGGGGGCTTCCTACAATGAGCAGTTCTTC	CASSTQGASYNEQFF
TRBV5-1	TRBJ2-4	.	few	TGCGCCAGCAGCTTGGATCCTGGACTAGCCAAAAACATTCAGTACTTC	CASSLDPGLAKNIQYF
TRBV5-1	TRBJ2-1	.	.	TGCGCCAGCAGCTTGGTCGCAGGGCAAGGGGAGCAGTTCTTC	CASSLVAGQGEQFF
TRBV19	TRBJ2-7	.	.	TGTGCCAGTAGTATAGAGTCGAGGCACGAGCAGTACTTC	CASSIESRHEQYF
TRBV4-3	TRBJ2-3	TRBD2	few	TGCGCCAGCAGCCGCAGCGGGATCCCCACAGATACGCAGTATTTT	CASSRSGIPTDTQYF
TRBV11-1	TRBJ2-3	.	.	TGTGCCAGCAACCTTGGGGCGGGGATGATAGATACGCAGTATTTT	CASNLGAGMIDTQYF
TRBV7-3	TRBJ2-7	.	.	TGTGCCAGCAGCTATAATCGGGGAGGCGAGCAGTACTTC	CASSYNRGGEQYF
TRBV9	TRBJ2-5	.	few	TGTGCCAGCAGCCCACCCCGGTCACAAGAGACCCAGTACTTC	CASSPPRSQETQYF
TRBV2	TRBJ1-1	.	few	TGTGCCAGCAGGGTAGGATCGAACACTGAAGCTTTCTTT	CASRVGSNTEAFF
TRBV28	TRBJ2-3	.	many	TGTGCCAGCAGTGCTACAGGGTTGGGTACAGATACGCAGTATTTT	CASSATGLGTDTQYF
TRBV5-1	TRBJ2-1	TRBD2	.	TGCGCCAGCAGCTTGGGACTAGCGGGAGTAAATGAGCAGTTCTTC	CASSLGLAGVNEQFF
TRBV5-1	TRBJ1-6	.	.	TGCGCCAGCAGCGACGTGGATAATTCACCCCTCCACTTT	CASSDVDNSPLHF
TRBV30	TRBJ1-2	.	few	TGTGCCTGGAGTGTACGGACCACCTACTATGGCTACACCTTC	CAWSVRTTYYGYTF